These T cell receptor beta chains were read from a single sample in a study of blood T cell repertoires in COVID-19. Assay used: immunoSEQ multiplex PCR; TCRdb lists only in-frame clones, some missing. The sample includes 90,000 to 100,000 clones, roughly 84% of them seen just once. The sample comprised peripheral blood. These receptors were taken from a man aged 65-85 years with active or convalescent COVID-19. The CDR3 runs from the conserved cysteine through the conserved F or W. The order of the fields is V gene, D gene, J gene, CDR3 length, clone size, CDR3 DNA, CDR3 protein. A D gene is named only where the DNA matches it firmly. Where a row states a size, it is once, few, many or the class of an expanded clone; other rows omit it.

v_gene: TRBV5-1
d_gene: TRBD2
j_gene: TRBJ2-3
len: 18
abundance: NA
CDR3nt: TGCGCCAGCAGCCTCCCTGAGAGCGGGGGGGCCGGCGCAGATACGCAGTATTTT
CDR3aa: CASSLPESGGAGADTQYF

v_gene: TRBV18
d_gene: TRBD1
j_gene: TRBJ1-1
len: 14
abundance: NA
CDR3nt: TGTGCCAGCTCCGCGGACAGGGGTAGATCCGAAGCTTTCTTT
CDR3aa: CASSADRGRSEAFF

v_gene: TRBV6-6
d_gene: NA
j_gene: TRBJ1-1
len: 13
abundance: once
CDR3nt: TGTGCCAGCAGTTACCAGTACAACACTGAAGCTTTCTTT
CDR3aa: CASSYQYNTEAFF

v_gene: TRBV9
d_gene: TRBD2
j_gene: TRBJ2-2
len: 15
abundance: NA
CDR3nt: TGTGCCAGCAGCCCGGGACTACATAACACCGGGGAGCTGTTTTTT
CDR3aa: CASSPGLHNTGELFF

v_gene: TRBV5-6
d_gene: NA
j_gene: TRBJ1-2
len: 14
abundance: few
CDR3nt: TGTGCCAGCAGCCGGAGGGGGGGCCTGCGAGGCTACACCTTC
CDR3aa: CASSRRGGLRGYTF

v_gene: TRBV27
d_gene: TRBD1
j_gene: TRBJ2-5
len: 15
abundance: NA
CDR3nt: TGTGCCAGCAGTTCCATGACAGGGAGTCAAGAGACCCAGTACTTC
CDR3aa: CASSSMTGSQETQYF

v_gene: TRBV9
d_gene: TRBD1
j_gene: TRBJ1-6
len: 16
abundance: NA
CDR3nt: TGTGCCAGCAGCGTAATACCCGGACAGGGGGCTCCAACCCTCCACTTT
CDR3aa: CASSVIPGQGAPTLHF

v_gene: TRBV5-6
d_gene: NA
j_gene: TRBJ2-7
len: 14
abundance: NA
CDR3nt: TGTGCCAGCAGCTTGGCGGTAGGGAGGTACGAGCAGTACTTC
CDR3aa: CASSLAVGRYEQYF

v_gene: TRBV4-3
d_gene: TRBD1
j_gene: TRBJ1-5
len: 15
abundance: NA
CDR3nt: TGCGCCAGCAGCCAAGAGGGGACAGGGGATCAGCCCCAGCATTTT
CDR3aa: CASSQEGTGDQPQHF

v_gene: TRBV5-1
d_gene: NA
j_gene: TRBJ2-3
len: 16
abundance: NA
CDR3nt: TGCGCCAGCAGCTTACTATCAGGGGCAGGCACAGATACGCAGTATTTT
CDR3aa: CASSLLSGAGTDTQYF

v_gene: TRBV7-3
d_gene: NA
j_gene: TRBJ1-1
len: 18
abundance: NA
CDR3nt: TGTGCCAGCAGCTTAACGCCCTTTGTCGAGGGTTTGAACACTGAAGCTTTCTTT
CDR3aa: CASSLTPFVEGLNTEAFF

v_gene: TRBV5-1
d_gene: TRBD1
j_gene: TRBJ1-1
len: 13
abundance: NA
CDR3nt: TGCGCCAGCAGCTCGGACAGGGCGAGTGAAGCTTTCTTT
CDR3aa: CASSSDRASEAFF

v_gene: TRBV10-1
d_gene: TRBD1
j_gene: TRBJ1-4
len: 16
abundance: NA
CDR3nt: TGCGCCAGCAGTGAGGCAGGGGGCAAGGGGAATGAAAAACTGTTTTTT
CDR3aa: CASSEAGGKGNEKLFF

v_gene: TRBV25-1
d_gene: NA
j_gene: TRBJ1-1
len: 15
abundance: NA
CDR3nt: TGTGCCAGCAGTGAATATAGTCAGCGAGGCCTAGGAGCTTTCTTT
CDR3aa: CASSEYSQRGLGAFF

v_gene: TRBV7-3
d_gene: NA
j_gene: TRBJ2-7
len: 16
abundance: NA
CDR3nt: TGTGCCAGCAGCTTAAATCCGACTAACGGAGACTACGAGCAGTACTTC
CDR3aa: CASSLNPTNGDYEQYF

v_gene: TRBV5-4
d_gene: NA
j_gene: TRBJ2-5
len: 14
abundance: NA
CDR3nt: TGTGCCAGCAGCTTGAGGTCCCAGGGGGAGACCCAGTACTTC
CDR3aa: CASSLRSQGETQYF

v_gene: TRBV10-3
d_gene: NA
j_gene: TRBJ2-2
len: 16
abundance: NA
CDR3nt: TGTGCCATCAGTGGGGTTAGACAGAAAAACACCGGGGAGCTGTTTTTT
CDR3aa: CAISGVRQKNTGELFF

v_gene: TRBV6-5
d_gene: TRBD1
j_gene: TRBJ1-1
len: 14
abundance: NA
CDR3nt: TGTGCCAGCAGTTTTACAGGGGAGAACACTGAAGCTTTCTTT
CDR3aa: CASSFTGENTEAFF

v_gene: TRBV28
d_gene: NA
j_gene: TRBJ2-3
len: 11
abundance: NA
CDR3nt: TGTGCCAGCATGGGACTTTATACGCAGTATTTT
CDR3aa: CASMGLYTQYF

v_gene: TRBV6-6
d_gene: NA
j_gene: TRBJ1-3
len: 13
abundance: NA
CDR3nt: TGTGCCAGCAAACAGGGTCAGGGAAACACCATATATTTT
CDR3aa: CASKQGQGNTIYF

v_gene: TRBV28
d_gene: TRBD1
j_gene: TRBJ2-1
len: 15
abundance: NA
CDR3nt: TGTGCCAGCGGTTCGGGACAGGGGGCTTACAATGAGCAGTTCTTC
CDR3aa: CASGSGQGAYNEQFF